The 23 T cell receptor beta chains listed next were all sequenced from one sample in a study of shared clonotypes between healthy human individuals (dated by TCRdb to 2018 to 2020). CD8 naive samples consisted of CD45RO-negative cells that were positively selected for CCR7, yielding a CD45RA+CCR7+ population without TemRA cells. The library was built by means of the immunoSEQ multiplex PCR assay. Entries here come from immuneACCESS through TCRdb and include only in-frame sequences with V and J called. Some clones fail to appear in such tables; in the studies checked, an unresolved V gene covers under half of the shortfall, and the cause of the remainder is unknown. Present in this sample are around 2,000,000 clones, just under 95% of which were seen just once. The top ten clones comprise around 1% of the sample. The sample was naive CD8+ T cells sorted from blood. Sample cell subset or site, as interpreted from the label and publication: CD45RA+CCR7+. These receptors all come from a man aged 18-30 years in good health.

The chain uses TRBV4-3 and TRBJ1-2, with D possibly matching TRBD1 (6 bases). The germline V gene has CDR1 LGHNA and CDR2 YSLEER. The germline V and J ends were trimmed by 2 bases and 6 bases, with 19 bases remaining between them. The CDR3 covers 16 residues. CDR3 coding DNA: TGCGCCAGCAGCCAAATTGCGGGGGCGCTGGGGAATGGCTACACCTTC. Encoded protein: CASSQIAGALGNGYTF.

The rearrangement links TRBV30 to TRBJ2-2; 11 bases align to TRBD1. Trimming took 0 bases from V and 4 from J; bases not matched to a gene: 4. Germline V CDR1 and CDR2: GTSNPN, SVGIG (reference sequence). CDR3 length: 16 residues. The CDR3 DNA reads as TGTGCCTGGAGTGTAATGGACAGGGGGCCCACCGGGGAGCTGTTTTTT. Protein: CAWSVMDRGPTGELFF. Drawing the rest from reference TRBV30 and TRBJ2-2, the complete variable domain is SQTIHQWPATLVQPVGSPLSLECTVEGTSNPNLYWYRQAAGRGLQLLFYSVGIGQISSEVPQNLSASRPQDRQFILSSKKLLLSDSGFYLCAWSVMDRGPTGELFFGEGSRLTVL.

V is TRBV4-1 and J is TRBJ2-7; 9 nucleotides line up with TRBD1. V gave up 4 bases and J gave up 0 bases; unmatched junction bases: 4. The germline V gene encodes CDR1 MGHRA and CDR2 YSYEKL. The CDR3 totals 15 residues. The CDR3 DNA is TGCGCCAGCAGCCTGTGGGGACAGGGCTCCTACGAGCAGTACTTC. Its translation: CASSLWGQGSYEQYF.

The chain is built from TRBV5-6 and TRBJ2-1, with TRBD1 matching 8 bases. This CDR3 spans 15 amino acids. The J segment lost 8 bases and the V segment lost 3 bases, leaving 10 bases of the junction unmatched. Per germline, CDR1 SGHDT and CDR2 YYEEEE. CDR3 DNA: TGTGCCAGCAGCTCCCACACCGGACAGGGTGATGAGCAGTTCTTC. This encodes CASSSHTGQGDEQFF.

The chain joins TRBV2 to TRBJ2-1, with a weak D call TRBD1 (6 bases). CDR1 SNHLY and CDR2 FYNNEI come from the germline V gene. CDR3 length: 12 residues. Trimming pared 7 bases from V and 4 bases from J, leaving 8 bases between. The CDR3 sequence is CASIDRYNEQFF. DNA of the CDR3: TGTGCCAGCATAGACAGGTACAATGAGCAGTTCTTC.

The chain uses TRBV2 and TRBJ2-4; TRBD1 matches 7 bases. The CDR3 contains 18 residues. With 3 bases clipped from V and 2 bases from J, the junction kept 13 bases outside the gene matches. Germline CDR1 reads SNHLY; CDR2 reads FYNNEI. The CDR3 loop reads CASSEVFLAGGSKNIQYF. CDR3 sequence (DNA): TGTGCCAGCAGTGAGGTTTTTTTGGCAGGGGGATCCAAAAACATTCAGTACTTC.

The chain recombines TRBV2 with TRBJ1-6; TRBD1 matches at 8 bases. Per the germline V gene, CDR1 is SNHLY and CDR2 is FYNNEI. V shed 10 bases, J shed 2 bases, and the junction held 13 bases outside the gene matches. This CDR3 is built from 17 residues. This CDR3 reads CANSPTDRATYNSPLHF. The CDR3 bases are TGTGCCAACAGCCCTACGGACAGGGCAACCTATAATTCACCCCTCCACTTT.

This chain uses TRBV19 with TRBJ2-5; a possible D gene is TRBD2 (7 bases). Germline V CDR1 and CDR2: LNHDA, SQIVND (reference sequence). The CDR3 is 13 amino acids. The V and J ends lost 9 bases and 2 bases respectively, with 13 bases between them. CDR3 amino acids: CASTGRGQETQYF. The CDR3 coding sequence is TGTGCCAGCACAGGGAGGGGACAAGAGACCCAGTACTTC.

For this clone: The same CDR3 is also encoded by other DNA sequences in this sample. The rearrangement links TRBV5-6 to TRBJ2-7, with D possibly being TRBD2 (5 bases). The CDR3 consists of 14 residues. Trimming cost V 0 bases and J 4 bases, with 11 bases left between them. Germline V gene data show CDR1 as SGHDT and CDR2 as YYEEEE. CDR3 amino acids: CASSLGGLPYEQYF. CDR3 nucleotides: TGTGCCAGCAGCTTGGGAGGGCTGCCGTACGAGCAGTACTTC. Combining the CDR3 with reference TRBV5-6 and TRBJ2-7 gives the whole variable domain DAGVTQSPTHLIKTRGQQVTLRCSPKSGHDTVSWYQQALGQGPQFIFQYYEEEERQRGNFPDRFSGHQFPNYSSELNVNALLLGDSALYLCASSLGGLPYEQYFGPGTRLTVT.

The chain combines TRBV5-4 with TRBJ2-3; D assignment may be TRBD1 or TRBD2 (6 bases each). The CDR3 has 14 amino acids. Germline loops: CDR1 SGHNT, CDR2 YYREEE (reference sequence). Trimming took 2 bases from V and 5 from J, leaving 12 bases between them. CDR3 region: CASSFSGAEDTQYF. CDR3 nucleotide sequence: TGTGCCAGCAGCTTTTCGGGGGCGGAAGATACGCAGTATTTT.

Concerning this clone itself: The sample contains more than one DNA sequence encoding this CDR3. The chain links TRBV7-9 to TRBJ2-7; D is possibly TRBD2 (6 bases). Germline loops: CDR1 SEHNR, CDR2 FQNEAQ (reference sequence). The ends were cut back, 8 bases at V and 1 base at J, with 12 bases in the middle. The CDR3 spans 13 residues. CDR3 protein: CASAGTASYEQYF. CDR3 nucleotide sequence: TGTGCCAGCGCCGGGACTGCTTCCTACGAGCAGTACTTC.

The V call is TRBV30, the J call TRBJ2-5, with no clear D. Germline V gene data show CDR1 as GTSNPN and CDR2 as SVGIG (reference sequence). Trimming stripped 3 bases from V and 12 bases from J, with 20 bases between. This CDR3 is built from 13 residues. Here the CDR3 reads CAWSAGPAVFEYF. The CDR3 DNA reads as TGTGCCTGGAGCGCCGGGCCCGCTGTATTCGAGTACTTC.

The chain is built from TRBV28 and TRBJ2-7, with TRBD2 matching 11 bases. V was clipped by 5 bases and J by 2 bases; unmatched bases: 5. The CDR3 is made up of 15 amino acids. CDR1 and CDR2 from the germline V gene are MDHEN and SYDVKM. The CDR3 is CASSLGTSGAYEQYF. The CDR3 nucleotides read TGTGCCAGCAGTCTCGGGACTAGCGGAGCCTACGAGCAGTACTTC.

This clone appeared a single time. The chain has TRBV29-1 and TRBJ2-5, with 7 bases aligning to TRBD1. The junction had 6 bases not matched to a gene; V was cut back by 6 bases and J by 5 bases. Per the germline V gene, CDR1 is SQVTM and CDR2 is ANQGSEA. The CDR3 is made up of 12 amino acids. Written as DNA, the CDR3 is TGCAGCGTCGGGACAGTATTGGAGACCCAGTACTTC. Translating gives CSVGTVLETQYF.

V is TRBV28 and J is TRBJ2-7; tentative D call: TRBD2 (6 bases). Trimming shortened V by 2 bases and J by 2 bases, and 13 bases separated the two germline ends. The V gene's germline CDR1 is MDHEN and CDR2 SYDVKM. The CDR3 length is 15 residues. The CDR3 here is CASSLLLANPYEQYF. The CDR3 DNA follows: TGTGCCAGCAGTTTACTCCTAGCGAATCCCTACGAGCAGTACTTC.

As concerns this clone: Other DNA sequences within the sample encode an identical CDR3. The chain recombines TRBV30 with TRBJ1-5; D remains ambiguous. Germline CDR1 is GTSNPN and CDR2 is SVGIG (reference sequence). V was trimmed by 1 base and J by 2 bases, leaving 6 bases between them. The CDR3 contains 13 residues. CDR3 region: CAWSEDGNQPQHF. The DNA of the CDR3 is TGTGCCTGGAGTGAGGACGGCAATCAGCCCCAGCATTTT.

V usage is TRBV4-3 and J usage is TRBJ1-1; possible D gene TRBD1, 5 bases. Germline-derived CDR1 and CDR2 are LGHNA and YSLEER. The CDR3 loop spans 13 amino acids. The V and J ends lost 1 base and 8 bases respectively, with 11 bases between them. The CDR3 DNA is TGCGCCAGCAGCCAAGGGTCTGGGGCCGAAGCTTTCTTT. It is translated as CASSQGSGAEAFF.

Worth noting for this clone: Different DNA sequences within this sample yield the same CDR3. This chain uses TRBV4-3 with TRBJ2-1, with TRBD2 matching 12 bases. J gave up 10 bases and V 4 bases, and 2 bases lay outside the gene matches. Germline V lookup: CDR1 LGHNA, CDR2 YSLEER. The CDR3 runs 13 residues. CDR3 amino acids: CASSPGLAGEQFF. For the CDR3, the DNA is TGCGCCAGCAGCCCCGGACTAGCGGGGGAGCAGTTCTTC.

The chain couples TRBV2 to TRBJ1-2; 11 bases match TRBD1. CDR1 is SNHLY, CDR2 FYNNEI, per germline. The CDR3 has 16 residues. V trimming: 7 bases; J trimming: 3 bases; junction bases outside the gene matches: 10. The CDR3 reads CASMWGQGVIDYGYTF. In nucleotides, the CDR3 is TGTGCCAGCATGTGGGGACAGGGGGTTATAGACTATGGCTACACCTTC.

The chain joins TRBV5-6 to TRBJ2-1; no clear D. V gave up 4 bases and J gave up 4 bases, with 15 bases separating them. The CDR3 length is 15 residues. CDR1 and CDR2 (germline): SGHDT, YYEEEE. The chain's CDR3 is CASSPFLAPYNEQFF. In DNA form, the CDR3 reads TGTGCCAGCAGCCCCTTTCTCGCGCCTTACAATGAGCAGTTCTTC. The full variable domain, its missing parts supplied by reference TRBV5-6 and TRBJ2-1, is DAGVTQSPTHLIKTRGQQVTLRCSPKSGHDTVSWYQQALGQGPQFIFQYYEEEERQRGNFPDRFSGHQFPNYSSELNVNALLLGDSALYLCASSPFLAPYNEQFFGPGTRLTVL.

The gene calls are TRBV9 and TRBJ2-5; 16 nucleotides align to TRBD2. The CDR3 loop spans 16 amino acids. V was pared by 4 bases and J by 5 bases, with 5 bases of the junction left unmatched. Germline V gene sequence: CDR1 SGDLS, CDR2 YYNGEE. CDR3: CASSPGLAGGGETQYF. CDR3 nucleotides: TGTGCCAGCAGCCCGGGACTAGCGGGAGGGGGGGAGACCCAGTACTTC.

This sequence joins TRBV30 and TRBJ1-4; 8 nucleotides agree with TRBD1. Trimming took 1 base from V and 5 from J; bases not matched to a gene: 15. The germline V gene has CDR1 GTSNPN and CDR2 SVGIG (reference sequence). CDR3 length: 18 amino acids. In DNA, the CDR3 is TGTGCCTGGAGTGGGACAGGGCCCGGGGTTAGAAACAATGAAAAACTGTTTTTT. Translation gives CAWSGTGPGVRNNEKLFF. Full variable domain (remainder filled in from reference TRBV30 and TRBJ1-4): SQTIHQWPATLVQPVGSPLSLECTVEGTSNPNLYWYRQAAGRGLQLLFYSVGIGQISSEVPQNLSASRPQDRQFILSSKKLLLSDSGFYLCAWSGTGPGVRNNEKLFFGSGTQLSVL.

This clone came up once. The chain employs TRBV7-6 and TRBJ2-3; maybe TRBD2 (5 bases). This CDR3 contains 16 residues. Looked up from germline, CDR1 is SGHVS and CDR2 is FNYEAQ. V shed 0 bases and J shed 1 base, with 11 bases lying between them. CDR3 DNA: TGTGCCAGCAGCTTAGCGGGAGCCTGGGGCACAGATACGCAGTATTTT. Its protein product is CASSLAGAWGTDTQYF.